This T cell receptor beta chain was sequenced during a study of shared clonotypes between healthy human individuals. Turning to the study itself: For every donor, three CD4 naive, three CD4 memory, two CD8 naive and one CD8 memory plates were used.

Notes on the study in general: A generally larger estimated richness was seen in naive subsets than in memory subsets.

Clones were read by immunoSEQ multiplex PCR, and TCRdb kept only the in-frame ones, dropping some. The sample lists 2,500,000 or so clones, about 90% occurring once. The V gene's germline CDR1 is SEHNR and CDR2 FQNEAQ (reference sequence). The CDR3 spans 15 residues. The V segment lost 6 bases and the J segment 7 bases; nucleotides outside the gene matches: 10. Comment on this clone: The antigen is not known.

The sequencing sample was made of naive CD4+ T cells from PBMCs. This sample's subset: CD45RA+ positively selected. The chain links TRBV7-9 to TRBJ2-7; 12 bases agree with TRBD1. The sequence came from a man between 18 and 35 years old in good health. Some clones in this sample may be carry-over from other donors' samples. The CDR3 nucleotides are TGTGCCAGCAGGACTCCGGGACAGGGGGCTGATGAGCAGTACTTC. Protein sequence: CASRTPGQGADEQYF.